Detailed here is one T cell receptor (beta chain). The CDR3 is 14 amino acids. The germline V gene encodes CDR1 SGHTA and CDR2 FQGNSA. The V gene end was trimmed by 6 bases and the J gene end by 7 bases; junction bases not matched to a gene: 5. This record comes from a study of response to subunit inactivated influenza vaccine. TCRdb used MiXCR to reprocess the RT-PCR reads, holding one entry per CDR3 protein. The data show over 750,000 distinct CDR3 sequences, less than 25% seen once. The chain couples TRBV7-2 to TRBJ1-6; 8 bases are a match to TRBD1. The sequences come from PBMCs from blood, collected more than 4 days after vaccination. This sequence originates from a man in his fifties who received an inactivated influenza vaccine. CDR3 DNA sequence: TGTGCCAGCAGATCGGACAGGGTCAATTCACCCCTCCACTTT. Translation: CASRSDRVNSPLHF.